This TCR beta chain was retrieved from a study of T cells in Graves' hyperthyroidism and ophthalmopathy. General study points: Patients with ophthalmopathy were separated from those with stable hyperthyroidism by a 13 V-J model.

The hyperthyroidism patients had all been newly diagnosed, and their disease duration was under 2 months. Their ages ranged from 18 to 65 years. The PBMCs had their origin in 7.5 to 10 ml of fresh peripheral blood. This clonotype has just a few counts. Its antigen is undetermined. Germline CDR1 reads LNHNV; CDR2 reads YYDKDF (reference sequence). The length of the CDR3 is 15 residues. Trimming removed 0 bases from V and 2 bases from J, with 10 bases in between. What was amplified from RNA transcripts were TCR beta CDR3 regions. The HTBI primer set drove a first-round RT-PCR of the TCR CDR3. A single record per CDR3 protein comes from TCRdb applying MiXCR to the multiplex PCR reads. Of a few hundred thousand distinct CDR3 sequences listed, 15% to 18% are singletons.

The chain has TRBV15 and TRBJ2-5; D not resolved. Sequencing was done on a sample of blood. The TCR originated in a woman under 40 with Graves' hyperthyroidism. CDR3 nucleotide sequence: TGTGCCACCAGCAGAGAAGGTACGACACAAGAGACCCAGTACTTC. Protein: CATSREGTTQETQYF.